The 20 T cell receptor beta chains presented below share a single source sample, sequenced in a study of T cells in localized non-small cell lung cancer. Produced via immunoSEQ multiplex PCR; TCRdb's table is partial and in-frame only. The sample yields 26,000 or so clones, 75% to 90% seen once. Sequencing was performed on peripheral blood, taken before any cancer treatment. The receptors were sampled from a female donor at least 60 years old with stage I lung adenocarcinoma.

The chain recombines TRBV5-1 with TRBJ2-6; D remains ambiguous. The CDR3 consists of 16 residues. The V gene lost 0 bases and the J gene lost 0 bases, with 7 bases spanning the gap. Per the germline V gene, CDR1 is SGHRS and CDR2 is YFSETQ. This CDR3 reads CASSLDGASGANVLTF. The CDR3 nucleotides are TGCGCCAGCAGCTTGGACGGTGCCTCTGGGGCCAACGTCCTGACTTTC.

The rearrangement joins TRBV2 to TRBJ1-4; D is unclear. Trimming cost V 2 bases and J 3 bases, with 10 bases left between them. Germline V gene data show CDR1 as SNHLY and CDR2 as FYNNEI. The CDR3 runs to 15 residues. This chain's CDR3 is CASSERGRANEKLFF. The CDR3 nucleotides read TGTGCCAGCAGTGAAAGAGGGCGCGCTAATGAAAAACTGTTTTTT.

The CDR3 nucleotides read TGCGCCAGCAGCTTCGCTGGGCCAGGGTATGGAAACACCATATATTTT. Protein sequence: CASSFAGPGYGNTIYF. The gene calls are TRBV5-1 and TRBJ1-3; D possibly corresponds to TRBD1 (5 bases). V gave up 2 bases and J gave up 3 bases, with 15 bases separating them. There are 16 residues in the CDR3. Germline V CDR1 and CDR2: SGHRS, YFSETQ. Variable domain in full (rest from reference TRBV5-1 and TRBJ1-3): KAGVTQTPRYLIKTRGQQVTLSCSPISGHRSVSWYQQTPGQGLQFLFEYFSETQRNKGNFPGRFSGRQFSNSRSEMNVSTLELGDSALYLCASSFAGPGYGNTIYFGEGSWLTVV.

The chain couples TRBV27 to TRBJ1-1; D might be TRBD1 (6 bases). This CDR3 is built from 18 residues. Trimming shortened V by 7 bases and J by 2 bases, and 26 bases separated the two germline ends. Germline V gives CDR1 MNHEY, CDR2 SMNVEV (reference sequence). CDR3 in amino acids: CASNSYPGTPGSNTEAFF. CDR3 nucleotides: TGTGCCAGCAATTCCTATCCCGGGACACCCGGTTCTAACACTGAAGCTTTCTTT.

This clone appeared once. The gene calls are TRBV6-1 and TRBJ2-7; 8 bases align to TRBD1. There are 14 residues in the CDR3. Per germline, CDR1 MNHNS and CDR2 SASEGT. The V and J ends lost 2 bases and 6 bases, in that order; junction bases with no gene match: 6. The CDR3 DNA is TGTGCCAGCAGTGAACCAGGGGGCTGGTTCGAGCAGTACTTC. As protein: CASSEPGGWFEQYF.

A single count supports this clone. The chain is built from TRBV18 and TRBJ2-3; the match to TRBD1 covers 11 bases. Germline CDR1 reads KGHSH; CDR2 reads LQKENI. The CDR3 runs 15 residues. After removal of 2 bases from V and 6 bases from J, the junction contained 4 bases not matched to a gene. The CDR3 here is CASSPGTGGVDTQYF. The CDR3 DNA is TGTGCCAGCTCACCAGGGACAGGGGGTGTTGATACGCAGTATTTT.

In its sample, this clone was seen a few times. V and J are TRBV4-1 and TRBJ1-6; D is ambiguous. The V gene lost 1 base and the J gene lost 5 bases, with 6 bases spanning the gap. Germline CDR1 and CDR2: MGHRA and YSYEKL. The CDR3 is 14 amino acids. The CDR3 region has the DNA TGCGCCAGCAGCCAAGGAGGGAATAATTCACCCCTCCACTTT. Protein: CASSQGGNNSPLHF.

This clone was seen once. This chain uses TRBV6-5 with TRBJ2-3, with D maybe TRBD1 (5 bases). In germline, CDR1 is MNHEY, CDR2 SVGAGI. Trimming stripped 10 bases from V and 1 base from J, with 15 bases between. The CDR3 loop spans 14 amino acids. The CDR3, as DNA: TGTGCCACTTCACTGGGGCAGCGCACAGATACGCAGTATTTT. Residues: CATSLGQRTDTQYF.

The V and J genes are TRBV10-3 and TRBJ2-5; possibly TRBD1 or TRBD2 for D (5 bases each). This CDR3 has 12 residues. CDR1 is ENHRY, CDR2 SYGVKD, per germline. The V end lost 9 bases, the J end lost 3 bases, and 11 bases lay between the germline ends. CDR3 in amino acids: CAIFGAKETQYF. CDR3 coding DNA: TGTGCCATTTTCGGGGCCAAAGAGACCCAGTACTTC.

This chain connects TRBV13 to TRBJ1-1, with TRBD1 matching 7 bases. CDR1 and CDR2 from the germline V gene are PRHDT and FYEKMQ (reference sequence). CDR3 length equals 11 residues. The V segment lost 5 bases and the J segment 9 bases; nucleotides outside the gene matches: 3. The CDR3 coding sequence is TGTGCCAGCAGCCCAGGGGGGAAAGCTTTCTTT. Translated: CASSPGGKAFF.

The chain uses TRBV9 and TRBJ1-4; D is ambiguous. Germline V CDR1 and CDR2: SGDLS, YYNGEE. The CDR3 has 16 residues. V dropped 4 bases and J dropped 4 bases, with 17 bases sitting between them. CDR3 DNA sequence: TGTGCCAGCAGCCCTTACCCCGGGAGCTTTAATGAAAAACTGTTTTTT. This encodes CASSPYPGSFNEKLFF. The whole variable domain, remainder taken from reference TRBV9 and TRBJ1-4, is DSGVTQTPKHLITATGQRVTLRCSPRSGDLSVYWYQQSLDQGLQFLIQYYNGEERAKGNILERFSAQQFPDLHSELNLSSLELGDSALYFCASSPYPGSFNEKLFFGSGTQLSVL.

The CDR3: CASSNIHTDTKSDYGYTF. The CDR3 DNA is TGTGCCAGCAGCAATATCCACACTGACACGAAGTCGGACTATGGCTACACCTTC. This chain joins TRBV21-1 and TRBJ1-2; the table assigns TRBD1, which was not confirmed against the DNA. TRBV21-1 is reported as a pseudogene. This CDR3 is 18 amino acids long.

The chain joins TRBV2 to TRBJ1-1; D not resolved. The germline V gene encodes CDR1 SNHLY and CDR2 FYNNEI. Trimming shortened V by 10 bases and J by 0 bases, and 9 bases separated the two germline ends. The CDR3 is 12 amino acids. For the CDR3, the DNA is TGTGCCACGTCACAACTGAACACTGAAGCTTTCTTT. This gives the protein CATSQLNTEAFF.

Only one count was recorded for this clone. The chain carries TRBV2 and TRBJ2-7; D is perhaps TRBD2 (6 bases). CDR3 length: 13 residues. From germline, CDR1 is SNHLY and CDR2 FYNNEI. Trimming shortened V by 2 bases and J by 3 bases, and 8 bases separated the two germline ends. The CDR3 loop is CASSEQGLYEQYF. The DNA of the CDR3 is TGTGCCAGCAGTGAACAGGGACTCTACGAGCAGTACTTC.

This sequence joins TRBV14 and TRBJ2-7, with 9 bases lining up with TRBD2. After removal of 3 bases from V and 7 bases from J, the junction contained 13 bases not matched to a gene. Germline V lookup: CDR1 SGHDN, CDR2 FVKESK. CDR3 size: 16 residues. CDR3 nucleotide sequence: TGTGCCAGCAGCCAGGCCGGGACTAGCCGATCGGGGGAGCAGTACTTC. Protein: CASSQAGTSRSGEQYF.

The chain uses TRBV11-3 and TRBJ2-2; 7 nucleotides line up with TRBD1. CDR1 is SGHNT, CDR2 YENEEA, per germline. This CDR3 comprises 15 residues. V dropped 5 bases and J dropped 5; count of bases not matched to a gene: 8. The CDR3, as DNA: TGTGCCAGCAGCCCGAAGGGACAGACAACCGGGGAGCTGTTTTTT. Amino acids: CASSPKGQTTGELFF.

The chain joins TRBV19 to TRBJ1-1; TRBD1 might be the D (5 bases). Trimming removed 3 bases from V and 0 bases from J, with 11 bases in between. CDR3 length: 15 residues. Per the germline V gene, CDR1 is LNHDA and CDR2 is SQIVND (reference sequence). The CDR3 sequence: CASSMRTLLNTEAFF. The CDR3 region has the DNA TGTGCCAGTAGTATGAGGACACTACTGAACACTGAAGCTTTCTTT.

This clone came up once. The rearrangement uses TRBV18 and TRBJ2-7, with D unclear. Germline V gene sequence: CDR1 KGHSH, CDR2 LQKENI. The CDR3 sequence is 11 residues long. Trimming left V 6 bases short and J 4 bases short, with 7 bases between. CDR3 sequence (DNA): TGTGCCAGCTCCACCGGGTACGAGCAGTACTTC. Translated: CASSTGYEQYF.

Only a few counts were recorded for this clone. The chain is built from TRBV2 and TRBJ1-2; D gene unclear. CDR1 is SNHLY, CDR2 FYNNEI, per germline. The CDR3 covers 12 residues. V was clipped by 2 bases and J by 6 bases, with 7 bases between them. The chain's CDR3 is CASSEQWDGYTF. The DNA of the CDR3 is TGTGCCAGCAGTGAACAGTGGGATGGCTACACCTTC.

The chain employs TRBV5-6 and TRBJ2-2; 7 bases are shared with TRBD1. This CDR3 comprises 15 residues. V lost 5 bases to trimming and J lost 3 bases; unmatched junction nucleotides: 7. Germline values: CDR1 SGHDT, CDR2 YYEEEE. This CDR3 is CASRPGGPHTGELFF. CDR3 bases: TGTGCCAGCAGGCCAGGGGGACCTCACACCGGGGAGCTGTTTTTT.